The clone carrying this T cell receptor (beta chain) was counted many times. Its specificity is not known. This specimen belongs to a study of T cells after yellow fever vaccination. Study information: Fractions with few cells were prepared using SMART-Seq v4 Ultra Low Input.

Study results and caveats: Post-booster repertoires again held most primary-vaccination clones (around 95% CD4, roughly 90% CD8). FACS-sorted repertoires could contain abundant clonotypes contaminating from the bulk population.

V shed 4 bases and J shed 7 bases, with 7 bases lying between them. CDR3 length equals 11 residues. The germline V gene has CDR1 SGHTA and CDR2 FQGNSA. The 5'RACE template-switching step produced TCR cDNA and added a universal primer site and UMIs. MiXCR was run by TCRdb on the 5' RACE reads, yielding one entry per CDR3 protein. The data hold 300,000 to 350,000 distinct CDR3 sequences, with 3% to 4.5% observed a single time. The sequencing here drew on PBMCs, taken 5 days after the yellow fever booster vaccination. The source of this sequence is a man aged 18 to 30 who received the YFV17D yellow fever vaccine. This chain uses TRBV7-2 with TRBJ1-2; D remains ambiguous. This CDR3 is CASSSTVGYTF. CDR3 in DNA: TGTGCCAGCAGCTCGACGGTTGGCTACACCTTC.